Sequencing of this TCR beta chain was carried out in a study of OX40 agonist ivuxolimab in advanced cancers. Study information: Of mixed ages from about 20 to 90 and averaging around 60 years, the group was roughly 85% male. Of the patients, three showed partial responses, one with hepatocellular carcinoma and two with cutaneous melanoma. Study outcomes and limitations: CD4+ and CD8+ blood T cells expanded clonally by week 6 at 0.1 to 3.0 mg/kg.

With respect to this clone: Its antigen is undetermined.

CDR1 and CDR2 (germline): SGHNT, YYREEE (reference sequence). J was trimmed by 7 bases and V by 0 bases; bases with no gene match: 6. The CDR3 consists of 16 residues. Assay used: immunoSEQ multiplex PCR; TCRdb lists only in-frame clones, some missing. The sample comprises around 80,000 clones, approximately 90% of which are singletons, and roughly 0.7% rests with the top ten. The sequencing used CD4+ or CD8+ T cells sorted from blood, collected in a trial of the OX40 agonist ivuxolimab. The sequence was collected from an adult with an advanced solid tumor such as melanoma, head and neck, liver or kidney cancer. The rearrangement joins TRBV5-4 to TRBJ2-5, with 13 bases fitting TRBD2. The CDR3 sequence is CASSLVTSGGAVTQYF. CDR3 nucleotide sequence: TGTGCCAGCAGCTTGGTTACTAGCGGGGGGGCCGTGACCCAGTACTTC.